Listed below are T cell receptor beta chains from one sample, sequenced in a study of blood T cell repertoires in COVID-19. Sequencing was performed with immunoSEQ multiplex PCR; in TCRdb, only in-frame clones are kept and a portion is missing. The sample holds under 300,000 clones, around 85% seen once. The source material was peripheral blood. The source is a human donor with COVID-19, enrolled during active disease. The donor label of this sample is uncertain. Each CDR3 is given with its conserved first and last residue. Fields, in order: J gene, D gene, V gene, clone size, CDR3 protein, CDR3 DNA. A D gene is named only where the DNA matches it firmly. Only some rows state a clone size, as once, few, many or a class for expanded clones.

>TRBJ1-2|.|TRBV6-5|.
CASKDRDKILRGYTF
TGTGCCAGCAAAGACCGGGACAAGATACTTAGAGGCTACACCTTC
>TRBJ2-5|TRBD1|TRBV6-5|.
CASSYSPPGGGTQYF
TGTGCCAGCAGTTACTCCCCGCCAGGGGGCGGGACCCAGTACTTC
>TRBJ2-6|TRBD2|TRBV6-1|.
CASSDLAGVSGANVLTF
TGTGCCAGCAGTGACCTAGCGGGAGTATCTGGGGCCAACGTCCTGACTTTC
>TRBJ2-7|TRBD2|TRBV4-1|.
CASSQDAGVAYEQYF
TGCGCCAGCAGCCAAGACGCGGGGGTCGCCTACGAGCAGTACTTC
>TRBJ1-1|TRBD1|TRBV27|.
CASSPRGTAGYTEAFF
TGTGCCAGCAGTCCCAGGGGGACAGCAGGATACACTGAAGCTTTCTTT
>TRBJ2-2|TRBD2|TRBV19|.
CASYKTSGRNTGELFF
TGTGCCAGTTACAAGACTAGCGGGAGGAACACCGGGGAGCTGTTTTTT
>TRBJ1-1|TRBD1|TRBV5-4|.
CASSRTGENTEAFF
TGTGCCAGCAGCAGGACAGGGGAGAACACTGAAGCTTTCTTT
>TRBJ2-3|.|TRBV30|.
CAWSVGGGPKDTQYF
TGTGCCTGGAGTGTAGGCGGCGGGCCGAAAGATACGCAGTATTTT
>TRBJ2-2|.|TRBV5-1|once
CASSLSGGGVNTGELFF
TGCGCCAGCAGCTTGTCCGGGGGAGGAGTGAACACCGGGGAGCTGTTTTTT
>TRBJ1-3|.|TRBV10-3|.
CAHRAGNSGNTIYF
TGTGCCCACCGGGCGGGAAACTCTGGAAACACCATATATTTT
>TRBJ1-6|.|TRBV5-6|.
CASIRVGTYNSPLHF
TGTGCCAGCATCAGGGTGGGGACCTATAATTCACCCCTCCACTTT
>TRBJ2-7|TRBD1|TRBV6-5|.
CASTGGQGGVYEQYF
TGTGCCAGCACGGGTGGACAGGGCGGAGTATACGAGCAGTACTTC
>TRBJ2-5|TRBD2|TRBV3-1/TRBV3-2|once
CASSPRLAGTETQYF
TGTGCCAGCAGCCCCCGACTAGCGGGAACGGAGACCCAGTACTTC
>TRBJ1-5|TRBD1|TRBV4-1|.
CASSQDRGPQPQHF
TGCGCCAGCAGCCAAGACAGGGGGCCTCAGCCCCAGCATTTT
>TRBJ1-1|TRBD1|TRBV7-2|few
CASSFHRGMNTEAFF
TGTGCCAGCAGCTTCCACAGGGGCATGAACACTGAAGCTTTCTTT
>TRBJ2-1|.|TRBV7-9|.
CASSRSYSYNEQFF
TGTGCCAGCAGCCGCTCCTACTCCTACAATGAGCAGTTCTTC
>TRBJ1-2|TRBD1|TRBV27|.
CASSLGDRANYGYTF
TGTGCCAGCAGTTTAGGGGACAGGGCCAACTATGGCTACACCTTC
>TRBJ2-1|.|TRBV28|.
CASSFRDIGKQFF
TGTGCCAGCAGTTTTCGGGACATCGGCAAGCAGTTCTTC
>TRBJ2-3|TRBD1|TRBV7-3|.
CASSSGTATDTQYF
TGTGCCAGCAGCTCCGGGACAGCCACAGATACGCAGTATTTT
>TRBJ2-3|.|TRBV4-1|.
CASSQEGSGVTDTQYF
TGCGCCAGCAGCCAAGAGGGTAGCGGAGTTACAGATACGCAGTATTTT
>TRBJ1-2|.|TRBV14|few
CASSQEGGSLYGYTF
TGTGCCAGCAGCCAAGAGGGAGGGTCCCTCTATGGCTACACCTTC
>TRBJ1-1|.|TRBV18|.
CASSPEVKNTEAFF
TGTGCCAGCTCACCAGAGGTCAAGAACACTGAAGCTTTCTTT
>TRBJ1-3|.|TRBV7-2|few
CASSFYSGNTIYF
TGTGCCAGCAGCTTCTACTCTGGAAACACCATATATTTT
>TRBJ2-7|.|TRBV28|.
CASSVYYEQYF
TGTGCCAGCAGTGTCTACTACGAGCAGTACTTC
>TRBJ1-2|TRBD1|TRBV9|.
CASSAGTGTGLRGYGYTF
TGTGCCAGCAGCGCGGGCACCGGGACAGGTCTGCGCGGGTATGGCTACACCTTC
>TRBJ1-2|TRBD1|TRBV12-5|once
CASGSGDRGLYGYTF
TGTGCTAGTGGTTCCGGGGACAGGGGCCTCTATGGCTACACCTTC
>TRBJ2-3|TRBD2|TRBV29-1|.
CSVHGLAGGLLTDTQYF
TGCAGCGTCCACGGACTAGCGGGAGGACTGCTTACAGATACGCAGTATTTT
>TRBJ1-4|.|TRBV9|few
CASSVGGDYGGNEKLFF
TGTGCCAGCAGCGTAGGGGGGGACTACGGCGGGAATGAAAAACTGTTTTTT
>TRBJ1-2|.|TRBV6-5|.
CASSYSVRLDGYTF
TGTGCCAGCAGTTACTCGGTCAGGCTCGATGGCTACACCTTC
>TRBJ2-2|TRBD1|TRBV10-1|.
CASRDRENTGELFF
TGCGCCAGCAGGGACAGGGAAAACACCGGGGAGCTGTTTTTT
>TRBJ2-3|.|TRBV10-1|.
CASSVDYTDTQYF
TGCGCCAGCAGTGTCGACTACACAGATACGCAGTATTTT
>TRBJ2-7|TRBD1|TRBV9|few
CASSVGDSRTGYEQYF
TGTGCCAGCAGCGTAGGGGACAGTCGCACTGGGTACGAGCAGTACTTC
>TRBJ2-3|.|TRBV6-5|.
CASKWEVFTDTQYF
TGTGCCAGCAAGTGGGAGGTATTCACAGATACGCAGTATTTT
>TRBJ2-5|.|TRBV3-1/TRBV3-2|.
CASSPSQETQYF
TGTGCCAGCAGCCCGAGTCAAGAGACCCAGTACTTC
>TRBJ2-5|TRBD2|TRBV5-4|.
CASSLFRAGGSETQYF
TGTGCCAGCAGCTTGTTTAGGGCGGGAGGGTCGGAGACCCAGTACTTC
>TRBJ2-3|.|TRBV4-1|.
CASSQEGGGLTDTQYF
TGCGCCAGCAGCCAAGAGGGAGGCGGGCTCACAGATACGCAGTATTTT